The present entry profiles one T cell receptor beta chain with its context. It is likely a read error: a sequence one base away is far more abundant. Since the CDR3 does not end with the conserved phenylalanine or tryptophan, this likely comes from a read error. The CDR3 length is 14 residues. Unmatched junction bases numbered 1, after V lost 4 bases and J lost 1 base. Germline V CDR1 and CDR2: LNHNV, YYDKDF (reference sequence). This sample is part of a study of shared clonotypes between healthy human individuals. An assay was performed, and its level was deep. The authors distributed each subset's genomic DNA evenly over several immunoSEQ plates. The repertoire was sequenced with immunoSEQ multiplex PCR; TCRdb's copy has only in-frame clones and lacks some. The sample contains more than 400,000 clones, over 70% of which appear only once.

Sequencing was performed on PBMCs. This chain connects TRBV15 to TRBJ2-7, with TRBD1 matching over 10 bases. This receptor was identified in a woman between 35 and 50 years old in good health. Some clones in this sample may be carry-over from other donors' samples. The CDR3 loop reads CATSTGQGSYEQYL. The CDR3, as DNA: TGTGCCACCAGCACGGGACAGGGGTCCTACGAGCAGTACCTC.